This T cell receptor (beta chain) is from a study of HIV-infected patients and healthy controls. Roughly three months, about 14 weeks, into antiretroviral therapy, follow-up blood was collected. All unsorted peripheral T cells were captured because whole blood was used without fractionation. V was cut by 8 bases and J by 5 bases, with 11 bases left in between. There are 12 residues in the CDR3. Germline-derived CDR1 and CDR2 are MGHRA and YSYEKL. cDNA was made from roughly 470 ng RNA using alpha and beta constant primers. Using multiplexing indices, alpha and beta chain libraries were generated apart by chain-specific third strand synthesis. TCRdb re-derived calls from the 5' RACE reads in MiXCR, one entry per CDR3 protein. The sample lists roughly 14,000 distinct CDR3 sequences; roughly 12% were seen once. This clonotype was recorded at least ten times.

This sequence joins TRBV4-1 and TRBJ2-3; the D call may be TRBD1 or TRBD2 (5 bases each). This sample comprised blood, obtained during antiretroviral therapy. This TCR derives from an adult with HIV infection. The donor label of this sample is uncertain. CDR3 in DNA: TGCGCCAGCCGGGACGAGGGAGATACGCAGTATTTT. Its protein product is CASRDEGDTQYF.